The clone carrying this T cell receptor beta chain was seen only a few times. The antigen remains unidentified. The entry originates in a study of post-analysis software for immune sequencing data. Germline CDR1 and CDR2: LGHDT and YNNKEL (reference sequence). CDR3 size: 14 residues. Trimming cost V 2 bases and J 5 bases, with 13 bases left between them. General study results and limits: Those with multiple sclerosis, the patient group, showed significantly lower normalized Chao1 diversity than controls. The study found TRBV5-6, TRBV5-1 and TRBV20-1 among roughly 5 TRBV segments more frequent in patients than controls.

Unique molecular identifiers tagged the TCR beta cDNA libraries. From approximately 0.95 to 9.8 million T cells, roughly 0.5 million cDNA molecules were obtained. One entry per CDR3 protein, called by TCRdb with MiXCR from the PCR reads. The sample lists about 760,000 distinct CDR3 sequences; 30% were seen once. This chain links TRBV3-1 with TRBJ2-7; no firm D call. This receptor was obtained from a girl under 18 with multiple sclerosis. Sequencing was done on a sample of blood. The CDR3 spells CASSQMGLGNEQYF. CDR3 DNA sequence: TGTGCCAGCAGCCAAATGGGCTTAGGAAACGAGCAGTACTTC.